Presented here are 25 T cell receptor beta chains from one specimen sequenced in a study of lymphopenia after photon versus proton radiotherapy. TCRdb's copy holds only in-frame clones and misses some; the assay was immunoSEQ multiplex PCR. The data hold tens of thousands of clones, with roughly four fifths observed a single time. This material consisted of peripheral blood, taken from a patient treated with proton-based radiotherapy. These receptors originate from a woman in her sixties or seventies with pancreatic cancer.

The genes are TRBV7-8 and TRBJ1-2, with 8 bases lining up with TRBD1. This CDR3 has 16 amino acids. V was pared by 5 bases and J by 0 bases, with 8 bases of the junction left unmatched. Germline loops: CDR1 SGHVS, CDR2 FQNEAQ. CDR3 region: CASSHLQGGANYGYTF. The DNA of the CDR3 is TGTGCCAGCAGCCACCTACAGGGGGGAGCTAACTATGGCTACACCTTC.

CDR3 loop: CASSDYSSVGETQYF. The DNA for the CDR3 is TGTGCCAGCAGTGATTACAGTTCGGTGGGGGAGACCCAGTACTTC. The chain combines TRBV2 with TRBJ2-5; D remains unclear. Deletions cut 3 bases from V and 5 bases from J, with 16 bases between. Looked up from germline, CDR1 is SNHLY and CDR2 is FYNNEI. This CDR3 has 15 amino acids.

Notes on this clone: A read error may produce the germline difference seen at one junction end. V usage is TRBV30 and J usage is TRBJ1-2, with D perhaps TRBD1 (6 bases). CDR3 size: 14 residues. Germline CDR1 is GTSNPN and CDR2 is SVGIG (reference sequence). CDR3 region: CAWGTPRDIYGHTF. The CDR3 DNA follows: TGTGCCTGGGGTACCCCCCGGGACATCTATGGCCACACCTTC. Together with reference TRBV30 and TRBJ1-2, the CDR3 gives the full variable domain: SQTIHQWPATLVQPVGSPLSLECTVEGTSNPNLYWYRQAAGRGLQLLFYSVGIGQISSEVPQNLSASRPQDRQFILSSKKLLLSDSGFYLCAWGTPRDIYGHTFGSGTRLTVV.

This clone was picked up a small number of times. The chain is built from TRBV19 and TRBJ1-3; no firm D call. Trimming pared 5 bases from V and 10 bases from J, leaving 12 bases between. The germline V gene has CDR1 LNHDA and CDR2 SQIVND (reference sequence). There are 12 residues in the CDR3. CDR3 sequence: CASSPSSRTIYF. The DNA for the CDR3 is TGTGCCAGTAGTCCGTCCAGCAGGACCATATATTTT.

This clone is a singleton in its sample. V usage is TRBV5-4 and J usage is TRBJ2-5, with TRBD2 as a possible D gene (6 bases). This CDR3 contains 13 residues. Looked up from germline, CDR1 is SGHNT and CDR2 is YYREEE (reference sequence). V dropped 5 bases and J dropped 1 base, with 9 bases sitting between them. The CDR3, as DNA: TGTGCCAGCAGATGGGACTTCCAAGAGACCCAGTACTTC. This translates into CASRWDFQETQYF.

This sequence joins TRBV25-1 and TRBJ1-5, with a weak D call TRBD1 (6 bases). Germline V gene sequence: CDR1 MGHDK, CDR2 SYGVNS. The V gene lost 2 bases and the J gene lost 1 base, with 6 bases spanning the gap. The CDR3 loop spans 14 amino acids. The CDR3 bases are TGTGCCAGCAGTGAAACAGGGAGCAATCAGCCCCAGCATTTT. Translating it yields CASSETGSNQPQHF. The full variable domain, completed using reference TRBV25-1 and TRBJ1-5, is EADIYQTPRYLVIGTGKKITLECSQTMGHDKMYWYQQDPGMELHLIHYSYGVNSTEKGDLSSESTVSRIRTEHFPLTLESARPSHTSQYLCASSETGSNQPQHFGDGTRLSIL.

The J gene is TRBJ2-5, the V gene TRBV20-1; no clear D gene. The CDR3 loop spans 11 amino acids. The germline CDR1 and CDR2 sequences are DFQATT and SNEGSKA (reference sequence). The V end lost 1 base, the J end lost 7 bases, and 7 bases lay between the germline ends. CDR3 in DNA: TGCAGTGCTAGAGGGGTCGGGACCCAGTACTTC. Amino acids: CSARGVGTQYF.

The CDR3 DNA is TGCAGCGTTGAGGCTCAGGGGGGTTACGAGCAGTACTTC. Amino acids: CSVEAQGGYEQYF. The chain employs TRBV29-1 and TRBJ2-7, with D perhaps matching TRBD1 (7 bases). Germline assignment: CDR1 SQVTM and CDR2 ANQGSEA. Deletions cut 3 bases from V and 4 bases from J, with 13 bases between. The CDR3 sequence is 13 residues long.

This clone is medium-sized by share. The CDR3 protein is CASAVGPEAFF. DNA of the CDR3: TGTGCCAGTGCGGTGGGCCCTGAAGCTTTCTTT. V gene TRBV7-9 combines with J gene TRBJ1-1; no firm D call. CDR1 SEHNR and CDR2 FQNEAQ come from the germline V gene (reference sequence). This CDR3 region has 11 residues. Trimming stripped 9 bases from V and 6 bases from J, with 11 bases between.

The chain couples TRBV19 to TRBJ2-6; D is undetermined. CDR1 is LNHDA and CDR2 is SQIVND in the germline V gene (reference sequence). Trimming removed 3 bases at V and 2 bases at J, with 11 bases between. The CDR3 has 16 residues. The CDR3 is CASSIGFTAGANVLTF. DNA for the CDR3: TGTGCCAGTAGTATTGGATTTACGGCTGGGGCCAACGTCCTGACTTTC. The variable domain in full, completed from reference TRBV19 and TRBJ2-6, reads DGGITQSPKYLFRKEGQNVTLSCEQNLNHDAMYWYRQDPGQGLRLIYYSQIVNDFQKGDIAEGYSVSREKKESFPLTVTSAQKNPTAFYLCASSIGFTAGANVLTFGAGSRLTVL.

V usage is TRBV19 and J usage is TRBJ1-5; 10 bases map to TRBD1. There are 15 residues in the CDR3. Germline V gene sequence: CDR1 LNHDA, CDR2 SQIVND (reference sequence). V trimming: 7 bases; J trimming: 4 bases; junction bases outside the gene matches: 7. The CDR3 bases are TGTGCCAGTACCCAGGACAGGGGGATGAATCAGCCCCAGCATTTT. This sequence encodes CASTQDRGMNQPQHF. The full variable domain, rest sourced from reference TRBV19 and TRBJ1-5, is DGGITQSPKYLFRKEGQNVTLSCEQNLNHDAMYWYRQDPGQGLRLIYYSQIVNDFQKGDIAEGYSVSREKKESFPLTVTSAQKNPTAFYLCASTQDRGMNQPQHFGDGTRLSIL.

This chain links TRBV5-6 with TRBJ1-5; D is ambiguous. CDR3 size: 17 residues. Germline V gene lookup returns CDR1 SGHDT and CDR2 YYEEEE. Trimming stripped 1 base from V and 0 bases from J, with 14 bases between. The CDR3 is CASSLYYGQNSNQPQHF. Here the CDR3 DNA reads TGTGCCAGCAGCTTGTATTATGGTCAGAATAGCAATCAGCCCCAGCATTTT.

This chain connects TRBV28 to TRBJ1-5; D unclear. The CDR3 runs 12 residues. V was clipped by 9 bases and J by 5 bases, with 11 bases between them. Per the germline V gene, CDR1 is MDHEN and CDR2 is SYDVKM. The CDR3 loop reads CASRRGDQPQHF. The CDR3 DNA is TGTGCCAGTAGACGGGGAGATCAGCCCCAGCATTTT.

The chain joins TRBV29-1 to TRBJ2-7; 12 nucleotides agree with TRBD1. In germline, CDR1 is SQVTM, CDR2 ANQGSEA. The junction had 3 bases not matched to a gene; V was cut back by 3 bases and J by 6 bases. This CDR3 contains 13 residues. CDR3 protein: CSVEGQGAGEQYF. The DNA for the CDR3 is TGCAGCGTTGAGGGACAGGGGGCAGGCGAGCAGTACTTC.

This clone showed up just once. The V gene is TRBV2, the J gene TRBJ2-1, with 7 bases fitting TRBD1. From germline, CDR1 is SNHLY and CDR2 FYNNEI. This CDR3 contains 15 residues. The trim removed 7 bases at V and 9 bases at J, leaving 15 bases unmatched. Here the CDR3 reads CASTPGGLRVSEQFF. The CDR3 DNA reads as TGTGCCAGCACCCCAGGGGGTCTTCGGGTTAGTGAGCAGTTCTTC. The variable domain in full, completed from reference TRBV2 and TRBJ2-1, reads EPEVTQTPSHQVTQMGQEVILRCVPISNHLYFYWYRQILGQKVEFLVSFYNNEISEKSEIFDDQFSVERPDGSNFTLKIRSTKLEDSAMYFCASTPGGLRVSEQFFGPGTRLTVL.

This clone was found a few times. The germline gene is not matched at one end of the junction; a read error may be the cause. The rearrangement uses TRBV5-1 and TRBJ2-7, with D tentatively TRBD1 (5 bases). Germline values: CDR1 SGHRS, CDR2 YFSETQ. CDR3 length: 15 residues. In DNA, the CDR3 is TGCGCCAGCAGTGTTAAGGGGTCCCCCTCCGACGAGCAGTACTTC. Amino acids: CASSVKGSPSDEQYF.

J is TRBJ1-5 and V is TRBV5-1; TRBD1 is a possible D gene (6 bases). Trimming removed 4 bases from V and 2 bases from J, with 10 bases in between. Germline V gives CDR1 SGHRS, CDR2 YFSETQ. This CDR3 is 14 amino acids long. Here the CDR3 reads CASSAAGGNQPQHF. In DNA form, the CDR3 reads TGCGCCAGCAGCGCAGCAGGGGGCAATCAGCCCCAGCATTTT.

J is TRBJ2-7 and V is TRBV2; 10 bases map to TRBD1. CDR1 and CDR2 from the germline V gene are SNHLY and FYNNEI. The V and J ends lost 6 bases and 3 bases, in that order; junction bases with no gene match: 5. The CDR3 has 14 amino acids. CDR3 loop: CASRRDRGDYEQYF. The CDR3 coding sequence is TGTGCCAGCAGGAGGGACAGGGGAGACTACGAGCAGTACTTC.

The chain combines TRBV19 with TRBJ2-1, with no clear D. This CDR3 is built from 15 residues. V was trimmed by 3 bases and J by 1 base, leaving 10 bases between them. Per the germline V gene, CDR1 is LNHDA and CDR2 is SQIVND (reference sequence). The CDR3 sequence: CASSIDGMSYNEQFF. For the CDR3, the DNA is TGTGCCAGTAGTATCGACGGAATGTCCTACAATGAGCAGTTCTTC.

The V gene is TRBV4-2, the J gene TRBJ2-7; 9 bases are shared with TRBD1. Germline CDR1 and CDR2: LGHNA and YNFKEQ. The CDR3 extends over 15 amino acids. The V segment lost 5 bases and the J segment 1 base; nucleotides outside the gene matches: 6. The CDR3 sequence is CASSLPGQGSYEQYF. The CDR3 DNA is TGTGCCAGCAGCTTACCGGGACAGGGTTCCTACGAGCAGTACTTC.

The rearrangement uses TRBV30 and TRBJ1-3; 7 nucleotides align to TRBD1. The junction had 5 bases not matched to a gene; V was cut back by 0 bases and J by 3 bases. The CDR3 is made up of 15 amino acids. Germline lookup yields CDR1 GTSNPN and CDR2 SVGIG (reference sequence). This chain's CDR3 is CAWSVQTGIGNTIYF. CDR3 DNA sequence: TGTGCCTGGAGTGTTCAGACAGGGATTGGAAACACCATATATTTT.

The rearrangement links TRBV28 to TRBJ2-5; the match to TRBD2 covers 15 bases. The J segment lost 1 base and the V segment lost 6 bases, leaving 6 bases of the junction unmatched. Germline V gene data show CDR1 as MDHEN and CDR2 as SYDVKM. The CDR3 runs 17 residues. In DNA, the CDR3 is TGTGCCAGCAGCCAGGGACTAGCGGGAGGTCTCCAAGAGACCCAGTACTTC. Protein sequence: CASSQGLAGGLQETQYF.

V and J are TRBV5-4 and TRBJ2-7, with D uncertain. Trimming shortened V by 4 bases and J by 5 bases, and 19 bases separated the two germline ends. CDR1 is SGHNT, CDR2 YYREEE, per germline (reference sequence). The length of the CDR3 is 15 residues. CDR3 nucleotides: TGTGCCAGCAGCCCCGATGTGGGAAATGTCGACGAGCAGTACTTC. The encoded protein is CASSPDVGNVDEQYF.

The V gene is TRBV28, the J gene TRBJ1-1; D gene unclear. V was cut by 7 bases and J by 1 base, with 7 bases left in between. Germline V gives CDR1 MDHEN, CDR2 SYDVKM. This CDR3 contains 12 residues. The CDR3 loop reads CASTPGNTEAFF. As DNA, the CDR3 is TGTGCCAGCACACCTGGGAACACTGAAGCTTTCTTT.

The chain uses TRBV19 and TRBJ2-2, with D perhaps TRBD1 (5 bases). Trimming cost V 3 bases and J 4 bases, with 18 bases left between them. The germline CDR1 and CDR2 sequences are LNHDA and SQIVND (reference sequence). The CDR3 has 17 amino acids. CDR3 coding DNA: TGTGCCAGTAGTATTCGTAGGGCTAGGGGTAGCACCGGGGAGCTGTTTTTT. Encoded protein: CASSIRRARGSTGELFF.